These 7 T cell receptor beta chains share one sample of origin, sequenced in a study of shared clonotypes between healthy human individuals. Using immunoSEQ multiplex PCR, the repertoire was profiled, and TCRdb retains in-frame clones only, with some absent. The repertoire consists of some 2 million clones, with about 95% occurring once and the leading ten covering approximately 0.13%. The sample consisted of naive CD4+ T cells sorted from blood. Subset specified: CD45RA+ positively selected. The receptors were gathered from a man aged 18 to 30 in good health.

The chain joins TRBV6-1 to TRBJ2-3; possible D gene TRBD1, 5 bases. Trimming left V 2 bases short and J 2 bases short, with 11 bases between. The CDR3 has 15 residues. Looked up from germline, CDR1 is MNHNS and CDR2 is SASEGT. The CDR3 is CASSEQQGFTDTQYF. In DNA form, the CDR3 reads TGTGCCAGCAGTGAACAGCAGGGTTTCACAGATACGCAGTATTTT.

A remark on this clone: Other DNA sequences in this specimen translate into the identical CDR3. CDR3 sequence (DNA): TGTGCCAGCAGTGACTATGAGCAGTTCTTC. It yields the protein CASSDYEQFF. This chain joins TRBV2 and TRBJ2-1; no definite D call. The CDR3 runs 10 residues. The V gene lost 3 bases and the J gene lost 8 bases, with 2 bases spanning the gap. From germline, CDR1 is SNHLY and CDR2 FYNNEI.

V gene TRBV6-6 combines with J gene TRBJ1-3; maybe TRBD1 (5 bases). CDR3 length equals 14 residues. Germline V CDR1 and CDR2: MNHNY, SVGAGI (reference sequence). Between the trimmed V and J ends, which lost 4 bases and 2 bases, there was a span of 9 bases. The CDR3: CASSWGRAGNTIYF. Written as DNA, the CDR3 is TGTGCCAGCAGTTGGGGCAGAGCTGGAAACACCATATATTTT.

The J gene is TRBJ1-2, the V gene TRBV9; no definite D call. The germline V gene has CDR1 SGDLS and CDR2 YYNGEE. V dropped 2 bases and J dropped 8 bases, with 1 base sitting between them. The CDR3 spans 9 residues. The CDR3 DNA sequence: TGTGCCAGCAGCGTGGGCTACACCTTC. Translation: CASSVGYTF.

The gene calls are TRBV6-5 and TRBJ2-3; D tentatively reads TRBD1 or TRBD2 (5 bases each). This CDR3 region has 15 residues. V dropped 6 bases and J dropped 6 bases, with 19 bases sitting between them. In germline, CDR1 is MNHEY, CDR2 SVGAGI. CDR3 nucleotides: TGTGCCAGCAGCCGGGGCCTAGGGTTGAAGGATACGCAGTATTTT. This translates into CASSRGLGLKDTQYF.

This clone was seen only once. V usage is TRBV9 and J usage is TRBJ2-2; D unclear. In germline, CDR1 is SGDLS, CDR2 YYNGEE. CDR3 length: 14 amino acids. V was shortened by 0 bases and J by 6 bases, with 9 bases between the two germline ends. The CDR3 reads CASSVGPAAGELFF. CDR3 DNA: TGTGCCAGCAGCGTAGGGCCAGCTGCCGGGGAGCTGTTTTTT. The full variable domain, rest sourced from reference TRBV9 and TRBJ2-2, is DSGVTQTPKHLITATGQRVTLRCSPRSGDLSVYWYQQSLDQGLQFLIQYYNGEERAKGNILERFSAQQFPDLHSELNLSSLELGDSALYFCASSVGPAAGELFFGEGSRLTVL.

The chain employs TRBV27 and TRBJ2-7, with D possibly TRBD2 on 5 matching bases. Germline V gene data show CDR1 as MNHEY and CDR2 as SMNVEV (reference sequence). V lost 6 bases and J 4 bases, leaving 13 bases between the germline ends. This CDR3 comprises 13 residues. Here the CDR3 DNA reads TGTGCCAGCAGCGGGAACCGAGATTACGAGCAGTACTTC. Its protein product is CASSGNRDYEQYF.